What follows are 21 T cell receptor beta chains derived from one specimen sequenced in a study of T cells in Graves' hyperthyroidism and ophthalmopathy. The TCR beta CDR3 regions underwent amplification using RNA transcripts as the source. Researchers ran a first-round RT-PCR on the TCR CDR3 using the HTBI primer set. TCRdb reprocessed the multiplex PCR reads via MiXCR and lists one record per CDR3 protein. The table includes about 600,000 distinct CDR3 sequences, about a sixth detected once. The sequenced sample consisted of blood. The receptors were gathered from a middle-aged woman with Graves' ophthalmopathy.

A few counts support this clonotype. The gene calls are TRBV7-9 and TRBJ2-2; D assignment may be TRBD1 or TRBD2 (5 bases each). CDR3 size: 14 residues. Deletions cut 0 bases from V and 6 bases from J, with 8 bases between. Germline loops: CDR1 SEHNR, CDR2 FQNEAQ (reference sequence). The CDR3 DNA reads TGTGCCAGCAGCTTAGCCGGGACCCCCGGGGAGCTGTTTTTT. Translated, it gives CASSLAGTPGELFF. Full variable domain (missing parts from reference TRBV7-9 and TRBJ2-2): DTGVSQNPRHKITKRGQNVTFRCDPISEHNRLYWYRQTLGQGPEFLTYFQNEAQLEKSRLLSDRFSAERPKGSFSTLEIQRTEQGDSAMYLCASSLAGTPGELFFGEGSRLTVL.

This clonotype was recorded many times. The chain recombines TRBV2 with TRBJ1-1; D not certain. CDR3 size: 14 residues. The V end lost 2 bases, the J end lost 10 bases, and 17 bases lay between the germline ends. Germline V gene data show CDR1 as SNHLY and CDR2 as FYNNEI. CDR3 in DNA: TGTGCCAGCAGTGAACCGTACGATGGGGTGGGAGCTTTCTTT. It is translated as CASSEPYDGVGAFF. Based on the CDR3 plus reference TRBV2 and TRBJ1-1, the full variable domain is EPEVTQTPSHQVTQMGQEVILRCVPISNHLYFYWYRQILGQKVEFLVSFYNNEISEKSEIFDDQFSVERPDGSNFTLKIRSTKLEDSAMYFCASSEPYDGVGAFFGQGTRLTVV.

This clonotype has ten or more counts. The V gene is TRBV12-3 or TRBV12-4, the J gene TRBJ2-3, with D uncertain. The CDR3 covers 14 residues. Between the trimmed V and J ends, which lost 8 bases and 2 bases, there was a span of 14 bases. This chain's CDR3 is CASGKAPITDTQYF. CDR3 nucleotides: TGTGCCAGCGGTAAGGCTCCCATCACAGATACGCAGTATTTT.

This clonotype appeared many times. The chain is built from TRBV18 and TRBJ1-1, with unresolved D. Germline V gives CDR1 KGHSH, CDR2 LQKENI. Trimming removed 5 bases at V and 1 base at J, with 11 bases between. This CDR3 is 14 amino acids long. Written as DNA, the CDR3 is TGTGCCAGCTCAAGGACGTCGGGGAACACTGAAGCTTTCTTT. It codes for CASSRTSGNTEAFF.

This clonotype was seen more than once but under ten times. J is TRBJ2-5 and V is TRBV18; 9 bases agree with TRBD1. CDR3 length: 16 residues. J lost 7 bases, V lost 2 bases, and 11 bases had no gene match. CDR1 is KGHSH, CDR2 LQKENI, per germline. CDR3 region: CASSPSRDRVTGTQYF. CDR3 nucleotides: TGTGCCAGCTCACCATCCCGGGACAGGGTGACCGGGACCCAGTACTTC.

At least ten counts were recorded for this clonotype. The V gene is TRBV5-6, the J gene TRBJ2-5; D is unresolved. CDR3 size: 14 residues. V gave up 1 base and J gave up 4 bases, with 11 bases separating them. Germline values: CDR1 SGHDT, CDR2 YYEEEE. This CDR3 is CASSLPGTPETQYF. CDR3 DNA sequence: TGTGCCAGCAGCTTGCCGGGCACGCCAGAGACCCAGTACTTC.

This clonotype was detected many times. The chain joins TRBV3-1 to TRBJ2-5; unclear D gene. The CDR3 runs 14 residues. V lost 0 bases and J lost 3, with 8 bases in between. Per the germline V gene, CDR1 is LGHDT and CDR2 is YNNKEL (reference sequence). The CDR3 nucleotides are TGTGCCAGCAGCCAAGAAAACGGAGAAGAGACCCAGTACTTC. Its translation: CASSQENGEETQYF.

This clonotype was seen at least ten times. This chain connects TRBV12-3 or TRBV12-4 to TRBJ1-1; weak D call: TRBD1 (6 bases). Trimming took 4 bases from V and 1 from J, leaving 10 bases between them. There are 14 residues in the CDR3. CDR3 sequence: CASSSGAQNTEAFF. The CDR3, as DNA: TGTGCCAGCAGTTCAGGGGCCCAGAACACTGAAGCTTTCTTT.

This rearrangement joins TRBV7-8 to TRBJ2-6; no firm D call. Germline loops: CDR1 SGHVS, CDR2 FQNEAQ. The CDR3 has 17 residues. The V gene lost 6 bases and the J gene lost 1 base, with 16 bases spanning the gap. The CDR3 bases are TGTGCCAGCAGTCTTCGAGTTGGGTTTTCTGGGGCCAACGTCCTGACTTTC. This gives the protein CASSLRVGFSGANVLTF.

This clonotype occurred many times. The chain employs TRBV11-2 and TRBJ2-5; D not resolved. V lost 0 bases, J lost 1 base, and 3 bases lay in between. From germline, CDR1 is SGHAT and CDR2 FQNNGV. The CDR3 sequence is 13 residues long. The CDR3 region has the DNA TGTGCCAGCAGCTTAGAGGTCCAAGAGACCCAGTACTTC. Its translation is CASSLEVQETQYF.

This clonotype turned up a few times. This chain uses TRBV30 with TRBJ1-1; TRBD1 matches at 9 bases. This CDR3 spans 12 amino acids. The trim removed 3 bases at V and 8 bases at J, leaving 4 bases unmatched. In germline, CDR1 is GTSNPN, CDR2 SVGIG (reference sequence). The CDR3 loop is CAWSRGQGEAFF. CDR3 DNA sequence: TGTGCCTGGAGCCGAGGACAGGGGGAAGCTTTCTTT.

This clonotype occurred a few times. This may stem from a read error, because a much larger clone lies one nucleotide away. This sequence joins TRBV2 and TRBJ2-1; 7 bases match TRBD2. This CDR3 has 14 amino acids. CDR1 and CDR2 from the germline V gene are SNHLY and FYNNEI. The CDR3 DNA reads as TGTACCAGCACCCGGCTAGCGGTAAACAATGAGCAGTTCTTC. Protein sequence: CTSTRLAVNNEQFF.

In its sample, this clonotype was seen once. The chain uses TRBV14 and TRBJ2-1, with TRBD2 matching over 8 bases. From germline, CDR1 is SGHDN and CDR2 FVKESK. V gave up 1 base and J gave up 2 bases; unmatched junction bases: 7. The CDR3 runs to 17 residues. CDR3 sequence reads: CASSQGSGSPPYNEQFF. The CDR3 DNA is TGTGCCAGCAGCCAAGGAAGCGGGAGCCCCCCCTACAATGAGCAGTTCTTC.

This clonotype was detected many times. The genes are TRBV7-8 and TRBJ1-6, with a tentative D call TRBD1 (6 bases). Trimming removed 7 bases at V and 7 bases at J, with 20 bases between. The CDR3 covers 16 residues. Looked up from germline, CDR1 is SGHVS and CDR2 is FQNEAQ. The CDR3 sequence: CASTSSNRDNNSPLHF. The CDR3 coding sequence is TGTGCCAGCACCTCTTCAAACCGGGACAACAATTCACCCCTCCACTTT.

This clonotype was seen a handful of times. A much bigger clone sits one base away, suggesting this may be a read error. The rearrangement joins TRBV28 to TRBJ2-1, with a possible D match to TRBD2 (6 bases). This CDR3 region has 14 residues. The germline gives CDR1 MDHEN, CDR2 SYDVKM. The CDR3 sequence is CASGLGGSRNEQFF. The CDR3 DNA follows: TGTGCCAGCGGTTTGGGGGGTTCCAGGAATGAGCAGTTCTTC.

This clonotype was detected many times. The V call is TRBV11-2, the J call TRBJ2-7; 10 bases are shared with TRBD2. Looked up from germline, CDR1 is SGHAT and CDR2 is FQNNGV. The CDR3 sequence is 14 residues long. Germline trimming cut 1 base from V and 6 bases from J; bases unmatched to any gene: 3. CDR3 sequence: CASSLVLAGLEQYF. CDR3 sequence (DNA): TGTGCCAGCAGCTTAGTACTAGCGGGACTCGAGCAGTACTTC. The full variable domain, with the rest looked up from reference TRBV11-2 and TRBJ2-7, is EAGVAQSPRYKIIEKRQSVAFWCNPISGHATLYWYQQILGQGPKLLIQFQNNGVVDDSQLPKDRFSAERLKGVDSTLKIQPAKLEDSAVYLCASSLVLAGLEQYFGPGTRLTVT.

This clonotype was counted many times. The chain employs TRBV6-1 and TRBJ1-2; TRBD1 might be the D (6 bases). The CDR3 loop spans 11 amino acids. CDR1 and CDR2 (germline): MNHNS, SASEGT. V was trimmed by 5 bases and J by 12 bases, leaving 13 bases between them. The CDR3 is CASSQGTFDTF. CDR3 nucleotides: TGTGCCAGCAGTCAGGGGACGTTCGACACCTTC.

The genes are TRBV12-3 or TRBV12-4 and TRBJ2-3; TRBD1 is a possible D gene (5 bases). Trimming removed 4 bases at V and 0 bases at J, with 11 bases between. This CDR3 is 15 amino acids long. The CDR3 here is CASSSRGQSTDTQYF. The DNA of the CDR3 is TGTGCCAGCAGTTCTAGGGGCCAAAGCACAGATACGCAGTATTTT.

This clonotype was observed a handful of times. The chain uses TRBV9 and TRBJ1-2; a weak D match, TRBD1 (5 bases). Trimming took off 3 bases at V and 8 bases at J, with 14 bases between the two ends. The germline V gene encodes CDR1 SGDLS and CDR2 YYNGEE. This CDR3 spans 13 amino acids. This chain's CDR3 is CASSGGTRRGYTF. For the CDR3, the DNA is TGTGCCAGCAGCGGGGGGACCAGAAGGGGCTACACCTTC.

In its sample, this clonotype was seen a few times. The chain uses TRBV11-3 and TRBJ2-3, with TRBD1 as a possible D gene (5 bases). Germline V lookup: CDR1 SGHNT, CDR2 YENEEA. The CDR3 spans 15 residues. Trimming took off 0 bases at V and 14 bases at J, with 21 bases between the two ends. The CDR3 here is CASSLDSRSNSDRYF. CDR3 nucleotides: TGTGCCAGCAGCTTAGATTCCAGGTCTAACAGTGACAGGTATTTT.

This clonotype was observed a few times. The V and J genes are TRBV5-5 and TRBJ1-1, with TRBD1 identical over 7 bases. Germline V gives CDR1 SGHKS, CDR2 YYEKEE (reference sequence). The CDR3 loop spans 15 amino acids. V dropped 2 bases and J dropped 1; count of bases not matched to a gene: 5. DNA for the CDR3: TGTGCCAGCAGCTTAACGGGACAGCCGAACACTGAAGCTTTCTTT. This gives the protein CASSLTGQPNTEAFF.